This T cell receptor beta chain was obtained from a study of blood T cell repertoires in COVID-19. For the study at large: T cells, B-cell-depleted T cells, or PBMCs provided the cDNA or gDNA that served as material.

Method: immunoSEQ multiplex PCR; TCRdb's copy keeps in-frame clones and lacks some. The data contain about 280,000 clones, approximately 86% of them seen just once; the ten biggest clones take up around 13%. The germline gives CDR1 SGHTA, CDR2 FQGNSA. The CDR3 is 13 residues long. Trimming shortened V by 1 base and J by 8 bases, and 9 bases separated the two germline ends. In Seattle, patients joined the study during active infection and were tracked longitudinally. This chain uses TRBV7-2 with TRBJ2-1; no definite D call. Specimen: peripheral blood. The sequence was collected from a woman in her sixties or seventies with COVID-19, enrolled during active disease. CDR3 amino acids: CASSLELEDEQFF. The CDR3, as DNA: TGTGCCAGCAGCTTAGAGCTCGAGGATGAGCAGTTCTTC.